This T cell receptor beta chain comes out of a study of blood T cell repertoires in COVID-19. Study information: Whether acute or convalescent, the COVID-19 samples came from the United States, Italy and Spain. Nucleic acid was either cDNA or gDNA, and it came from T cells, B-cell-depleted T cells, or PBMCs.

Enrollees, roughly 18 to 90 years old, lived in around 23 US areas. Participants reported their clinical history, and cohort assignment relied on those reports. Germline V gene sequence: CDR1 MGHDK, CDR2 SYGVNS. CDR3 length: 18 amino acids. The J segment lost 2 bases and the V segment lost 4 bases, leaving 11 bases of the junction unmatched. TCRdb's copy holds only in-frame clones and misses some; the assay was immunoSEQ multiplex PCR. The table records 110,000 to 150,000 clones, 70% to 85% of them present only once. This sequence joins TRBV25-1 and TRBJ2-2, with 9 nucleotides matching TRBD2. The source material was PBMCs or T cells enriched from blood (not recorded which). This receptor was identified in a man aged 45-60 years who had recovered from COVID-19. The CDR3: CASSAPPRLAVNTGELFF. CDR3 bases: TGTGCCAGCAGTGCCCCTCCGCGACTAGCGGTTAACACCGGGGAGCTGTTTTTT.